Each of the 13 T cell receptor beta chains below was sequenced from the same sample in a study of T cell repertoires in cytomegalovirus infection. The antigens of these receptors remain unknown. Each CDR3 protein is one row after TCRdb ran MiXCR on the reads. The sample lists approximately 71,000 distinct CDR3 sequences, more than 20% occurring once. The material was CD8+ T cells from cultured PBMCs, obtained from culture after CMV antigen stimulation. The source of these receptors is a human donor in good health (CMV status not recorded). Some clones in this sample may be carry-over from other donors' samples.

This clonotype appeared a few times. This chain connects TRBV6-1 to TRBJ1-5, with D uncertain. Germline CDR1 and CDR2: MNHNS and SASEGT. This CDR3 has 16 residues. Trimming pared 5 bases from V and 8 bases from J, leaving 22 bases between. The CDR3 here is CASSTDINTFSEPQHF. CDR3 in DNA: TGTGCCAGCAGTACCGACATCAATACCTTTTCGGAGCCCCAGCATTTT.

This clonotype was seen a few times. The chain uses TRBV4-1 and TRBJ1-5, with D perhaps TRBD1 (5 bases). CDR1 is MGHRA, CDR2 YSYEKL, per germline. Trimming pared 6 bases from V and 4 bases from J, leaving 13 bases between. This CDR3 is 14 amino acids long. The CDR3 loop reads CASSELGVNQPQHF. The CDR3 nucleotides read TGCGCCAGCAGTGAGTTGGGGGTAAATCAGCCCCAGCATTTT.

The CDR3 is CASSLRDTYNEQFF. The CDR3 nucleotides read TGTGCCAGCAGCTTAAGGGACACTTACAATGAGCAGTTCTTC. The V call is TRBV7-6, the J call TRBJ2-1; the D gene is possibly TRBD1 (6 bases). CDR3 length equals 14 residues. Germline CDR1 SGHVS, CDR2 FNYEAQ. Deletions cut 2 bases from V and 4 bases from J, with 9 bases between.

This clonotype was observed a few times. The rearrangement uses TRBV11-2 and TRBJ2-3, with TRBD2 matching 14 bases. This CDR3 spans 19 amino acids. Germline CDR1 and CDR2: SGHAT and FQNNGV. The V gene end was trimmed by 2 bases and the J gene end by 0 bases; junction bases not matched to a gene: 7. CDR3 protein: CASSLTRLAGGSSTDTQYF. Here the CDR3 DNA reads TGTGCCAGCAGCTTAACCCGACTAGCGGGGGGGTCTAGCACAGATACGCAGTATTTT.

The table lists this clonotype with many counts. This chain connects TRBV7-6 to TRBJ2-3, with 13 bases lining up with TRBD2. CDR1 and CDR2 from the germline V gene are SGHVS and FNYEAQ. With V trimmed by 1 base and J by 4 bases, 2 bases remained unmatched. This CDR3 has 16 amino acids. CDR3 bases: TGTGCCAGCAGCTTAGAACTAGCGGGGGGGCCAGATACGCAGTATTTT. This sequence encodes CASSLELAGGPDTQYF.

This clonotype has more than one count but fewer than ten. V and J are TRBV7-9 and TRBJ1-6, with D possibly TRBD1 on 6 matching bases. Germline V gene data show CDR1 as SEHNR and CDR2 as FQNEAQ (reference sequence). Trimming removed 7 bases from V and 3 bases from J, with 10 bases in between. The CDR3 spans 14 residues. The CDR3, as DNA: TGTGCCAGCAAGGGGGACGGCTATAATTCACCCCTCCACTTT. Amino acid sequence: CASKGDGYNSPLHF.

The CDR3 DNA sequence: TGTGCCAGCAGCCCGGACTTATCGGAGACCCAGTACTTC. Its protein is CASSPDLSETQYF. The chain carries TRBV7-2 and TRBJ2-5; D may be TRBD2 (5 bases). CDR1 and CDR2 (germline): SGHTA, FQGNSA. Trimming pared 5 bases from V and 5 bases from J, leaving 12 bases between. This CDR3 spans 13 amino acids. The full variable domain, its missing parts supplied by reference TRBV7-2 and TRBJ2-5, is GAGVSQSPSNKVTEKGKDVELRCDPISGHTALYWYRQSLGQGLEFLIYFQGNSAPDKSGLPSDRFSAERTGGSVSTLTIQRTQQEDSAVYLCASSPDLSETQYFGPGTRLLVL.

There are a few counts of this clonotype. The genes are TRBV7-2 and TRBJ2-3; TRBD1 matches at 7 bases. The CDR3 consists of 12 residues. After removal of 8 bases from V and 4 bases from J, the junction contained 3 bases not matched to a gene. Germline V gene sequence: CDR1 SGHTA, CDR2 FQGNSA. This chain's CDR3 is CASEGASDTQYF. The DNA for the CDR3 is TGTGCCAGCGAGGGGGCATCAGATACGCAGTATTTT.

V and J are TRBV5-6 and TRBJ1-1; no clear D. The CDR3 is made up of 12 amino acids. V was pared by 5 bases and J by 1 base, with 6 bases between. Germline CDR1 SGHDT, CDR2 YYEEEE. For the CDR3, the DNA is TGTGCCAGCAGTATGGAGAACACTGAAGCTTTCTTT. This codes for CASSMENTEAFF.

This clonotype was seen a handful of times. This sequence joins TRBV6-2 or TRBV6-3 and TRBJ2-2, with TRBD1 matching over 7 bases. The germline gives CDR1 MNHEY, CDR2 SVGEGT. The CDR3 is made up of 13 amino acids. The trim removed 11 bases at V and 5 bases at J, leaving 8 bases unmatched. The CDR3 DNA sequence: TGTGCCCTCTCCGGGACAGAAACCGGGGAGCTGTTTTTT. Its protein is CALSGTETGELFF.

The V and J genes are TRBV7-9 and TRBJ1-1; D remains ambiguous. V dropped 5 bases and J dropped 1 base, with 14 bases sitting between them. Germline assignment: CDR1 SEHNR and CDR2 FQNEAQ (reference sequence). CDR3 size: 15 residues. This CDR3 is CASSTGLGENTEAFF. The CDR3 DNA reads as TGTGCCAGCAGCACCGGCCTTGGTGAGAACACTGAAGCTTTCTTT.

V and J are TRBV6-1 and TRBJ2-7; D is undetermined. V lost 5 bases and J lost 2, with 13 bases in between. CDR3 size: 14 residues. Germline assignment: CDR1 MNHNS and CDR2 SASEGT. The CDR3 DNA follows: TGTGCCAGCAGTTTCGCCGACGGAACCTACGAGCAGTACTTC. As protein: CASSFADGTYEQYF.

This clonotype is medium-sized. The rearrangement joins TRBV7-2 to TRBJ1-6; TRBD1 is a possible D gene (5 bases). V lost 2 bases, J lost 11 bases, and 13 bases lay in between. Germline V gene sequence: CDR1 SGHTA, CDR2 FQGNSA. The CDR3 consists of 14 residues. The CDR3 DNA follows: TGTGCCAGCAGCTTAAGCAGCTTCAGGGCACCCCTCCACTTT. This codes for CASSLSSFRAPLHF.